A single sample is the source of the 24 T cell receptor beta chains below, sequenced in a study of blood T cell repertoires in COVID-19. TCRdb's table, derived via immunoSEQ multiplex PCR, lists solely in-frame clones and lacks some. This sample has 90,000 to 120,000 clones, with approximately 88% found just once. Sequenced material: peripheral blood. These receptors originate from a man aged 45-60 years with active or convalescent COVID-19.

This clone was seen once. An end of the junction differs from the germline gene, which may be a read error. The sample carries other DNA sequences with the same CDR3. V gene TRBV5-1 combines with J gene TRBJ2-1; 11 nucleotides line up with TRBD2. The germline V gene encodes CDR1 SGHRS and CDR2 YFSETQ. The CDR3 loop spans 16 amino acids. The CDR3 protein is CASSFSGTSGYNEQFF. In DNA, the CDR3 is TGCGCCAGCAGCTTTTCCGGGACTAGCGGCTACAATGAACAGTTCTTC.

V and J are TRBV30 and TRBJ1-5, with D possibly being TRBD1 (6 bases). This CDR3 is built from 15 residues. Trimming cost V 2 bases and J 5 bases, with 16 bases left between them. CDR1 and CDR2 from the germline V gene are GTSNPN and SVGIG (reference sequence). CDR3 residues: CAWSRDNGVHQPQHF. CDR3 sequence (DNA): TGTGCCTGGAGTCGGGACAATGGAGTTCATCAGCCCCAGCATTTT.

This rearrangement joins TRBV19 to TRBJ1-3; maybe TRBD1 (5 bases). The V and J ends lost 7 bases and 0 bases respectively, with 13 bases between them. CDR1 and CDR2 from the germline V gene are LNHDA and SQIVND (reference sequence). CDR3 length equals 15 residues. The CDR3 bases are TGTGCCAGTAAGCCGACAGTGCTCTCTGGAAACACCATATATTTT. As protein: CASKPTVLSGNTIYF.

This chain connects TRBV10-1 to TRBJ2-1, with a tentative D call TRBD1 (6 bases). Looked up from germline, CDR1 is WNHNN and CDR2 is SYGVQD (reference sequence). With 6 bases removed from V and 4 bases from J, the gap between germline ends came to 10 bases. The CDR3 consists of 13 residues. CDR3 amino acids: CASSIRGYNEQFF. CDR3 DNA: TGCGCCAGCAGCATCAGGGGATACAATGAGCAGTTCTTC.

The CDR3 coding sequence is TGTGCCAGCAGCTTAGAATACAGGGGGGGAGAGACCCAGTACTTC. Translated: CASSLEYRGGETQYF. The chain joins TRBV7-6 to TRBJ2-5, with TRBD1 as a possible D gene (8 bases). CDR3 length: 15 amino acids. Germline lookup yields CDR1 SGHVS and CDR2 FNYEAQ. Trimming removed 1 base from V and 4 bases from J, with 13 bases in between.

This chain uses TRBV27 with TRBJ2-5, with D possibly being TRBD2 (6 bases). The germline gives CDR1 MNHEY, CDR2 SMNVEV (reference sequence). The ends were cut back, 4 bases at V and 5 bases at J, with 14 bases in the middle. This CDR3 contains 14 residues. In nucleotides, the CDR3 is TGTGCCAGCAGTTCTAGCGTCTGGGGGGAGACCCAGTACTTC. This sequence encodes CASSSSVWGETQYF.

This chain uses TRBV19 with TRBJ1-1; D not certain. The V and J ends lost 8 bases and 0 bases respectively, with 16 bases between them. The CDR3 length is 15 residues. Germline V CDR1 and CDR2: LNHDA, SQIVND (reference sequence). Written as DNA, the CDR3 is TGTGCCAGTGCCCCGGAGCGGCTGATGAACACTGAAGCTTTCTTT. It yields the protein CASAPERLMNTEAFF.

J is TRBJ2-2 and V is TRBV19; TRBD1 matches 10 bases. With V trimmed by 4 bases and J by 6 bases, 5 bases remained unmatched. This CDR3 spans 15 amino acids. The germline V gene encodes CDR1 LNHDA and CDR2 SQIVND (reference sequence). The CDR3 nucleotides read TGTGCCAGTAGTAAGGGGACAGGGGATCCCGGGGAGCTGTTTTTT. It is translated as CASSKGTGDPGELFF.

The V and J genes are TRBV5-6 and TRBJ2-1; D ambiguous. The CDR3 extends over 12 amino acids. Trimming left V 2 bases short and J 8 bases short, with 8 bases between. CDR1 and CDR2 (germline): SGHDT, YYEEEE. DNA of the CDR3: TGTGCCAGCAGCTTCATAGTGGATGAGCAGTTCTTC. This codes for CASSFIVDEQFF. Based on the CDR3 plus reference TRBV5-6 and TRBJ2-1, the full variable domain is DAGVTQSPTHLIKTRGQQVTLRCSPKSGHDTVSWYQQALGQGPQFIFQYYEEEERQRGNFPDRFSGHQFPNYSSELNVNALLLGDSALYLCASSFIVDEQFFGPGTRLTVL.

This clone came up a few times. The J gene is TRBJ2-2, the V gene TRBV7-8; TRBD1 agrees at 7 bases. CDR1 is SGHVS, CDR2 FQNEAQ, per germline. J gave up 6 bases and V 5 bases, and 3 bases lay outside the gene matches. CDR3 length: 13 residues. The DNA of the CDR3 is TGTGCCAGCAGCGAGACAGGGTCCGGGGAGCTGTTTTTT. Translation: CASSETGSGELFF.

This chain uses TRBV28 with TRBJ1-1; 7 bases are a match to TRBD1. CDR1 is MDHEN and CDR2 is SYDVKM in the germline V gene. J was trimmed by 10 bases and V by 2 bases; bases with no gene match: 7. CDR3 size: 13 residues. The CDR3 DNA reads as TGTGCCAGCAGTTTACTGGACAGGTTCGCAGCTTTCTTT. Translation gives CASSLLDRFAAFF.

The V and J genes are TRBV6-1 and TRBJ2-7, with D unresolved. This CDR3 has 14 amino acids. Germline V gene sequence: CDR1 MNHNS, CDR2 SASEGT. V gave up 0 bases and J gave up 7 bases, with 13 bases separating them. The CDR3 reads CASSEALRMEEQYF. In DNA form, the CDR3 reads TGTGCCAGCAGTGAAGCGCTTCGGATGGAGGAGCAGTACTTC.

The chain joins TRBV7-2 to TRBJ1-5; 7 bases line up with TRBD1. Trimming removed 5 bases from V and 4 bases from J; junction bases left unmatched: 8. This CDR3 region has 15 residues. CDR1 SGHTA and CDR2 FQGNSA come from the germline V gene. The CDR3 nucleotides are TGTGCCAGCAGCGCGACCTCGGGACAGAATCAGCCCCAGCATTTT. This codes for CASSATSGQNQPQHF.

The gene calls are TRBV10-3 and TRBJ2-3; maybe TRBD2 (5 bases). The ends were cut back, 11 bases at V and 0 bases at J, with 15 bases in the middle. This CDR3 has 14 residues. Germline lookup yields CDR1 ENHRY and CDR2 SYGVKD. CDR3 region: CALARGASTDTQYF. CDR3 coding DNA: TGTGCCCTCGCTCGGGGAGCTAGCACAGATACGCAGTATTTT.

The chain has TRBV29-1 and TRBJ2-5, with 7 bases lining up with TRBD1. Trimming cost V 6 bases and J 7 bases; bases outside gene matches: 11. CDR1 and CDR2 (germline): SQVTM, ANQGSEA. The CDR3 has 13 residues. The CDR3 DNA follows: TGCAGCGTGGGGACAGTCAGGGAAGGGACCCAGTACTTC. This sequence encodes CSVGTVREGTQYF.

The J gene is TRBJ2-4, the V gene TRBV4-1, with 9 bases identical to TRBD1. CDR3 length: 20 amino acids. From germline, CDR1 is MGHRA and CDR2 YSYEKL. The trim removed 5 bases at V and 1 base at J, leaving 18 bases unmatched. For the CDR3, the DNA is TGCGCCAGCAGCAAATGGGACAGGGTGGAATTGTGGGGCGCCAAAAACATTCAGTACTTC. This translates into CASSKWDRVELWGAKNIQYF.

The chain has TRBV10-3 and TRBJ1-2, with 10 bases aligning to TRBD1. V gave up 0 bases and J gave up 4 bases; unmatched junction bases: 8. Germline CDR1 is ENHRY and CDR2 is SYGVKD. This CDR3 has 17 amino acids. CDR3 sequence reads: CAISESTGGRLGYGYTF. CDR3 in DNA: TGTGCCATCAGTGAGTCGACAGGGGGCCGGTTGGGCTATGGCTACACCTTC.

This chain uses TRBV19 with TRBJ1-1, with 8 nucleotides matching TRBD1. Germline CDR1 and CDR2: LNHDA and SQIVND (reference sequence). After removal of 6 bases from V and 0 bases from J, the junction contained 3 bases not matched to a gene. The CDR3 runs to 14 residues. CDR3 nucleotide sequence: TGTGCCAGTAGGGCAGGGGGCGTGAACACTGAAGCTTTCTTT. Its translation is CASRAGGVNTEAFF.

The chain joins TRBV5-6 to TRBJ2-1, with 10 bases fitting TRBD2. The CDR3 totals 16 residues. The germline gives CDR1 SGHDT, CDR2 YYEEEE. Trimming removed 2 bases from V and 4 bases from J; junction bases left unmatched: 6. DNA of the CDR3: TGTGCCAGCAGCTTAGTTGGACTAGCGGTTTACAATGAGCAGTTCTTC. Translated: CASSLVGLAVYNEQFF.

J is TRBJ2-7 and V is TRBV5-4, with TRBD2 matching over 10 bases. CDR3 length: 15 residues. Germline V gene data show CDR1 as SGHNT and CDR2 as YYREEE (reference sequence). J gave up 6 bases and V 1 base, and 7 bases lay outside the gene matches. The CDR3 region has the DNA TGTGCCAGCAGCTTGAATCTAGCGGGAGTCGCCGAGCAGTACTTC. Amino acid sequence: CASSLNLAGVAEQYF.

In DNA form, the CDR3 reads TGTGCCGCCGACAGGGGTTCCAATCAGCCCCAGCATTTT. Translated, it gives CAADRGSNQPQHF. The V gene is TRBV28, the J gene TRBJ1-5, with 8 bases aligning to TRBD1. CDR3 length: 13 amino acids. From germline, CDR1 is MDHEN and CDR2 SYDVKM. V shed 11 bases and J 3 bases; nucleotides not matched to a gene: 6.

The CDR3 loop reads CASREDRINEKLFF. In DNA, the CDR3 is TGTGCCAGCAGGGAGGACAGGATTAATGAAAAACTGTTTTTT. V usage is TRBV6-5 and J usage is TRBJ1-4; 7 positions match TRBD1. Germline lookup yields CDR1 MNHEY and CDR2 SVGAGI. This CDR3 contains 14 residues. J gave up 4 bases and V 6 bases, and 5 bases lay outside the gene matches.

This clone occurred a few times. This CDR3 is also generated by other DNA sequences in the sample. This sequence joins TRBV28 and TRBJ2-7, with a weak D call TRBD2 (5 bases). V lost 6 bases, J lost 4 bases, and 10 bases lay in between. This CDR3 comprises 12 residues. CDR1 and CDR2 from the germline V gene are MDHEN and SYDVKM. The CDR3 DNA sequence: TGTGCCAGCAGCCCTCCGGGGTACGAGCAGTACTTC. Protein: CASSPPGYEQYF.

The genes are TRBV19 and TRBJ2-5; D is perhaps TRBD1 (5 bases). The V gene lost 5 bases and the J gene lost 1 base, with 11 bases spanning the gap. CDR3 length equals 14 residues. Germline CDR1 and CDR2: LNHDA and SQIVND (reference sequence). The CDR3 DNA follows: TGTGCCAGTAGTGTAGGACATGCCCAAGAGACCCAGTACTTC. It encodes CASSVGHAQETQYF. The full variable domain, completed using reference TRBV19 and TRBJ2-5, is DGGITQSPKYLFRKEGQNVTLSCEQNLNHDAMYWYRQDPGQGLRLIYYSQIVNDFQKGDIAEGYSVSREKKESFPLTVTSAQKNPTAFYLCASSVGHAQETQYFGPGTRLLVL.